The 4 T cell receptor beta chains listed next were all sequenced from one sample in a study of naive and memory T cell subsets. Both TRBC1 and TRBC2 were covered by a beta constant-region primer of two equimolar oligonucleotides. Nested alpha and beta constant-region primers with the SP2 primer drove four PCR rounds on ligated cDNA. TCRdb independently ran MiXCR on the UMI-ligation and nested PCR reads; one entry per CDR3 protein. Here the sample spans more than 100,000 distinct CDR3 sequences, 35% to 45% being singletons. The sample comprised central memory CD4+ T cells from blood. All receptors come from a human donor in good health.

The gene calls are TRBV6-2 or TRBV6-3 and TRBJ2-5; the D gene is possibly TRBD1 (5 bases). Germline CDR1 is MNHEY and CDR2 is SVGEGT. This CDR3 spans 14 amino acids. V gave up 6 bases and J gave up 5 bases, with 16 bases separating them. The CDR3 region has the DNA TGTGCCAGCAGCTACCAGACAGTACGGGAGACCCAGTACTTC. Amino acids: CASSYQTVRETQYF.

This clonotype was observed a handful of times. The chain couples TRBV28 to TRBJ2-2, with D perhaps TRBD1 (6 bases). Germline CDR1 reads MDHEN; CDR2 reads SYDVKM. The CDR3 contains 13 residues. The V end was cut by 6 bases, the J end by 6 bases, with 11 bases between. The CDR3, as DNA: TGTGCCAGCAGCCCAGGGGTCGCCGGGGAGCTGTTTTTT. It encodes CASSPGVAGELFF.

The chain links TRBV5-1 to TRBJ2-6, with D unresolved. The CDR3 totals 17 residues. CDR1 and CDR2 (germline): SGHRS, YFSETQ. V was cut by 5 bases and J by 0 bases, with 15 bases left in between. The CDR3 DNA is TGCGCCAGCAGAGGTGGCTCCGTAGCCTCTGGGGCCAACGTCCTGACTTTC. Its translation is CASRGGSVASGANVLTF.

This clonotype was found a few times. The chain employs TRBV5-6 and TRBJ2-7; 9 bases are a match to TRBD1. CDR3 length equals 15 residues. Germline V lookup: CDR1 SGHDT, CDR2 YYEEEE. V shed 0 bases, J shed 0 bases, and the junction held 1 base outside the gene matches. CDR3 sequence (DNA): TGTGCCAGCAGCTTGGCGGGACAGGGCTCCTACGAGCAGTACTTC. Translation gives CASSLAGQGSYEQYF.